Below, 17 T cell receptor beta chains from the same sample are listed, as sequenced in a study of OX40 agonist ivuxolimab in advanced cancers. The assay was immunoSEQ multiplex PCR, and TCRdb's table has in-frame clones only and misses some. The data show tens of thousands of clones, with more than 80% seen just once and roughly 1.9% held by the top ten. The sequences come from CD4+ or CD8+ T cells sorted from blood, collected in a trial of the OX40 agonist ivuxolimab. The receptors here all came from an adult with an advanced solid tumor such as melanoma, head and neck, liver or kidney cancer.

The rearrangement links TRBV5-4 to TRBJ1-2, with a tentative D call TRBD1 (6 bases). V dropped 5 bases and J dropped 6 bases, with 26 bases sitting between them. The CDR3 has 17 amino acids. Germline CDR1 reads SGHNT; CDR2 reads YYREEE (reference sequence). The CDR3 protein is CASSYQGTIRETHGYTF. The DNA for the CDR3 is TGTGCCAGCAGTTACCAGGGGACTATACGAGAAACGCATGGCTACACCTTC. The full variable domain, rest sourced from reference TRBV5-4 and TRBJ1-2, is ETGVTQSPTHLIKTRGQQVTLRCSSQSGHNTVSWYQQALGQGPQFIFQYYREEENGRGNFPPRFSGLQFPNYSSELNVNALELDDSALYLCASSYQGTIRETHGYTFGSGTRLTVV.

The rearrangement links TRBV29-1 to TRBJ2-1, with D hard to call. Between the trimmed V and J ends, which lost 6 bases and 0 bases, there was a span of 6 bases. Germline CDR1 reads SQVTM; CDR2 reads ANQGSEA. CDR3 length equals 12 residues. CDR3 sequence (DNA): TGCAGCGTAGGCAGCTCCTACAATGAGCAGTTCTTC. Amino acid sequence: CSVGSSYNEQFF.

In its sample, this clone was seen a few times. The chain couples TRBV18 to TRBJ1-3; D is uncertain. Looked up from germline, CDR1 is KGHSH and CDR2 is LQKENI. Trimming removed 5 bases from V and 4 bases from J, with 9 bases in between. This CDR3 has 13 residues. The CDR3 here is CASSSDVGNTIYF. CDR3 nucleotides: TGTGCCAGCTCATCAGACGTCGGAAACACCATATATTTT.

This chain connects TRBV10-3 to TRBJ1-1; D not resolved. The CDR3 spans 14 residues. The germline CDR1 and CDR2 sequences are ENHRY and SYGVKD. Deletions cut 0 bases from V and 1 base from J, with 6 bases between. This CDR3 is CAISESTANTEAFF. The CDR3 bases are TGTGCCATCAGTGAGTCAACAGCGAACACTGAAGCTTTCTTT.

The V gene is TRBV7-3, the J gene TRBJ2-1; TRBD2 matches at 8 bases. The V gene's germline CDR1 is SGHTA and CDR2 FQGTGA. The CDR3 consists of 15 residues. The J segment lost 7 bases and the V segment lost 5 bases, leaving 10 bases of the junction unmatched. Written as DNA, the CDR3 is TGTGCCAGCAGCCCGGGACTAGGGAATATAAATGAGCAGTTCTTC. Translated, it gives CASSPGLGNINEQFF.

The genes are TRBV4-3 and TRBJ1-1; 10 bases agree with TRBD1. The CDR3 contains 14 residues. Trimming at V came to 4 bases and at J to 1 base, leaving 0 bases not matched to a gene. Germline V gives CDR1 LGHNA, CDR2 YSLEER. The CDR3 loop reads CASSRDRGNTEAFF. As DNA, the CDR3 is TGCGCCAGCAGCCGGGACAGGGGGAACACTGAAGCTTTCTTT.

The rearrangement joins TRBV13 to TRBJ2-1; D is undetermined. Between the trimmed V and J ends, which lost 2 bases and 0 bases, there was a span of 5 bases. The CDR3 contains 14 residues. In germline, CDR1 is PRHDT, CDR2 FYEKMQ (reference sequence). The CDR3 DNA reads as TGTGCCAGCAGCTTATGGCACTCCTACAATGAGCAGTTCTTC. It encodes CASSLWHSYNEQFF. Combining the CDR3 with reference TRBV13 and TRBJ2-1 gives the whole variable domain AAGVIQSPRHLIKEKRETATLKCYPIPRHDTVYWYQQGPGQDPQFLISFYEKMQSDKGSIPDRFSAQQFSDYHSELNMSSLELGDSALYFCASSLWHSYNEQFFGPGTRLTVL.

This clone was counted between two and nine times. This chain joins TRBV7-2 and TRBJ2-7; D is unclear. The V gene lost 6 bases and the J gene lost 5 bases, with 14 bases spanning the gap. CDR1 SGHTA and CDR2 FQGNSA come from the germline V gene. The CDR3 runs to 13 residues. This CDR3 reads CASSPLSSHEQYF. CDR3 coding DNA: TGTGCCAGCAGTCCCCTTAGTAGCCACGAGCAGTACTTC.

J is TRBJ1-1 and V is TRBV29-1; possibly TRBD1 for D (6 bases). Germline CDR1 reads SQVTM; CDR2 reads ANQGSEA. V was cut by 7 bases and J by 4 bases, with 16 bases left in between. The CDR3 contains 13 residues. The CDR3 region is CSAPRQGSTEAFF. DNA for the CDR3: TGCAGCGCCCCTAGGCAGGGGAGCACTGAAGCTTTCTTT.

The V gene is TRBV11-1, the J gene TRBJ2-7; 8 nucleotides match TRBD1. The CDR3 length is 15 residues. V shed 5 bases, J shed 0 bases, and the junction held 6 bases outside the gene matches. Germline loops: CDR1 SGHAT, CDR2 FQDESV (reference sequence). The CDR3 here is CASSADRDVSYEQYF. The CDR3 bases are TGTGCCAGCAGCGCGGACAGGGACGTCTCCTACGAGCAGTACTTC.

The chain links TRBV2 to TRBJ1-1, with a weak D call TRBD1 (5 bases). V lost 3 bases and J lost 0, with 8 bases in between. The CDR3 sequence is 14 residues long. CDR1 and CDR2 from the germline V gene are SNHLY and FYNNEI. Written as DNA, the CDR3 is TGTGCCAGCAGTGAGATGGGGGTGAACACTGAAGCTTTCTTT. It encodes CASSEMGVNTEAFF.

The V call is TRBV11-2, the J call TRBJ2-2; either TRBD1 or TRBD2 may supply D (5 bases each). Trimming took off 1 base at V and 2 bases at J, with 8 bases between the two ends. The germline V gene has CDR1 SGHAT and CDR2 FQNNGV. The CDR3 is 15 residues long. CDR3 residues: CASSLAGPNTGELFF. CDR3 coding DNA: TGTGCCAGCAGCTTAGCGGGACCAAACACCGGGGAGCTGTTTTTT.

This chain uses TRBV27 with TRBJ1-5; D perhaps matches TRBD1 (6 bases). V was trimmed by 0 bases and J by 4 bases, leaving 10 bases between them. The CDR3 is made up of 15 amino acids. From germline, CDR1 is MNHEY and CDR2 SMNVEV (reference sequence). The CDR3 region is CASSLSRGANQPQHF. The CDR3 coding sequence is TGTGCCAGCAGTTTATCACGGGGGGCTAATCAGCCCCAGCATTTT.

The CDR3 loop is CASRFGLAGWNQETQYF. CDR3 nucleotides: TGCGCCAGCAGATTCGGACTAGCGGGATGGAACCAAGAGACCCAGTACTTC. The rearrangement joins TRBV5-1 to TRBJ2-5; 12 bases map to TRBD2. J gave up 0 bases and V 5 bases, and 8 bases lay outside the gene matches. Germline CDR1 and CDR2: SGHRS and YFSETQ. This CDR3 has 17 amino acids.

The V gene is TRBV2, the J gene TRBJ1-1, with 7 bases lining up with TRBD1. Germline CDR1 SNHLY, CDR2 FYNNEI. The CDR3 has 12 residues. J lost 6 bases, V lost 7 bases, and 5 bases had no gene match. CDR3 nucleotides: TGTGCCAGCAATAGACAGGGATCTGAAGCTTTCTTT. It translates to CASNRQGSEAFF.

The chain couples TRBV5-6 to TRBJ1-1, with TRBD1 matching over 11 bases. The CDR3 is 17 residues long. Germline V gene data show CDR1 as SGHDT and CDR2 as YYEEEE. The junction had 8 bases not matched to a gene; V was cut back by 4 bases and J by 0 bases. CDR3 coding DNA: TGTGCCAGCAGCCAAAGGACAGGGGGCGACCTGAACACTGAAGCTTTCTTT. This translates into CASSQRTGGDLNTEAFF.

The J gene is TRBJ2-1, the V gene TRBV7-2; D not certain. Trimming removed 3 bases from V and 0 bases from J, with 12 bases in between. Germline V CDR1 and CDR2: SGHTA, FQGNSA. This CDR3 is built from 16 residues. CDR3 sequence reads: CASSLYASSSYNEQFF. DNA of the CDR3: TGTGCCAGCAGCTTGTACGCCTCTAGCTCCTACAATGAGCAGTTCTTC.